This TCR beta chain comes out of a study of Tregs in tolerant kidney transplant recipients. Study information: Recipient cells were told from donor cells by antibody staining.

Clones were read by immunoSEQ multiplex PCR, and TCRdb kept only the in-frame ones, dropping some. In the table there are tens of thousands of clones, over 95% of which are singletons. With regard to this clone: The antigen is unknown.

This sequence originates from a human donor in good health. The sequenced sample consisted of Tregs from blood cultured with allogeneic cells.

Here the CDR3 DNA reads TGCAGCGTTGAGGTCAGGGGCACAGATACGCAGTATTTT. It encodes CSVEVRGTDTQYF. This chain connects TRBV29-1 to TRBJ2-3, with D maybe TRBD1 (5 bases). V lost 3 bases, J lost 1 base, and 8 bases lay in between. The CDR3 covers 13 residues. Germline V CDR1 and CDR2: SQVTM, ANQGSEA.